The rows below give T cell receptor beta chains drawn from one sample of a study of shared clonotypes between healthy human individuals. Sequencing used immunoSEQ multiplex PCR; TCRdb keeps in-frame clones, though not all of them. The table lists hundreds of thousands of clones, 96% of them singletons. Sequencing used naive CD8+ T cells sorted from blood. These receptors all come from a woman in her 30s in good health. Both conserved end residues are part of each CDR3. Each record gives: clone size, D gene, J gene, V gene, CDR3 protein, CDR3 DNA. A D gene is named only where the DNA matches it firmly. Size tells how often a clone was seen (once, few, many) or the class of an expanded clone, and some rows leave it out.

>.|TRBD1|TRBJ2-1|TRBV29-1
CSVYQTGGAVYEQFF
TGCAGCGTCTACCAGACAGGGGGCGCCGTCTATGAGCAGTTCTTC
>.|TRBD1|TRBJ1-5|TRBV27
CASSRTGGNQPQHF
TGTGCCAGCAGTCGTACAGGGGGCAATCAGCCCCAGCATTTT
>.|TRBD2|TRBJ2-7|TRBV28
CASTPSRGMGYEQYF
TGTGCCAGCACGCCATCGCGGGGGATGGGGTACGAGCAGTACTTC
>.|.|TRBJ1-2|TRBV9
CASSAEWGITAGYTF
TGTGCCAGCAGCGCCGAATGGGGTATAACGGCTGGCTACACCTTC
>.|TRBD2|TRBJ2-7|TRBV27
CASSLFSGGPYEQYF
TGTGCCAGCAGTTTATTTAGCGGGGGACCCTACGAGCAGTACTTC
>once|.|TRBJ2-7|TRBV29-1
CSGGPSSYEQYF
TGCAGCGGGGGACCCAGCTCCTACGAGCAGTACTTC
>.|TRBD1|TRBJ1-5|TRBV19
CASRPSRGSGKQPQHF
TGTGCCAGTAGGCCAAGCAGGGGGTCCGGAAAGCAGCCCCAGCATTTT
>.|.|TRBJ2-3|TRBV2
CASIDRSGATDTQYF
TGTGCCAGCATCGATCGATCCGGAGCCACAGATACGCAGTATTTT
>.|.|TRBJ2-5|TRBV7-9
CASSSGVLETQYF
TGTGCCAGCAGCTCGGGAGTTTTGGAGACCCAGTACTTC
>.|TRBD2|TRBJ2-5|TRBV28
CASSSARTSGSQTQYF
TGTGCCAGCAGCTCCGCTCGGACTAGCGGGAGCCAGACCCAGTACTTC
>few|.|TRBJ2-7|TRBV27
CASSFGRLYEQYF
TGTGCCAGCAGTTTTGGCAGGCTCTACGAGCAGTACTTC
>.|TRBD1|TRBJ2-7|TRBV19
CATWDSPYEQYF
TGTGCCACCTGGGACAGCCCCTACGAGCAGTACTTC
>.|TRBD1|TRBJ1-1|TRBV4-2
CASSQDLGRGQAEAFF
TGTGCCAGCAGCCAAGACCTGGGTAGGGGGCAGGCTGAAGCTTTCTTT
>.|TRBD1|TRBJ2-7|TRBV6-5
CASSLGGHEQYF
TGTGCCAGCAGTTTAGGGGGCCACGAGCAGTACTTC
>.|.|TRBJ1-4|TRBV4-2
CASSQERWGGYEKLFF
TGTGCCAGCAGCCAAGAACGATGGGGGGGGTATGAAAAACTGTTTTTT
>.|.|TRBJ2-7|TRBV29-1
CSVEDQMQGATYEQYF
TGCAGCGTTGAAGATCAAATGCAGGGAGCAACCTACGAGCAGTACTTC
>.|.|TRBJ1-2|TRBV27
CASSYTGSNYGYTF
TGTGCCAGCAGTTACACAGGGTCAAACTATGGCTACACCTTC
>.|.|TRBJ1-1|TRBV28
CASSARTEAFF
TGTGCCAGCAGTGCCCGCACTGAAGCTTTCTTT
>.|.|TRBJ1-5|TRBV4-1
CASSQDLDSNQPQHF
TGCGCCAGCAGCCAAGACTTGGACAGCAATCAGCCCCAGCATTTT
>.|TRBD2|TRBJ2-1|TRBV13
CASSQLAGGAEQFF
TGTGCCAGCAGCCAATTAGCGGGAGGGGCTGAGCAGTTCTTC
>.|TRBD2|TRBJ2-1|TRBV9
CASSVLGGRIGEQFF
TGTGCCAGCAGCGTACTGGGCGGGAGGATCGGTGAGCAGTTCTTC
>once|TRBD2|TRBJ2-5|TRBV7-9
CASSSGLAGQETQYF
TGTGCCAGCAGCTCCGGACTAGCGGGTCAAGAGACCCAGTACTTC
>few|.|TRBJ1-1|TRBV19
CASVTGYNTEAFF
TGTGCCAGTGTTACAGGATACAACACTGAAGCTTTCTTT
>.|.|TRBJ2-1|TRBV7-9
CASSLGWGNEQFF
TGTGCCAGCAGCTTAGGATGGGGCAATGAGCAGTTCTTC
>.|.|TRBJ2-7|TRBV16
CASSPWTALGEQYF
TGTGCCAGCAGCCCGTGGACAGCCCTGGGCGAGCAGTACTTC
>.|TRBD1|TRBJ2-1|TRBV4-2
CASSQGQGKYNEQFF
TGTGCCAGCAGCCAAGGACAGGGGAAGTACAATGAGCAGTTCTTC